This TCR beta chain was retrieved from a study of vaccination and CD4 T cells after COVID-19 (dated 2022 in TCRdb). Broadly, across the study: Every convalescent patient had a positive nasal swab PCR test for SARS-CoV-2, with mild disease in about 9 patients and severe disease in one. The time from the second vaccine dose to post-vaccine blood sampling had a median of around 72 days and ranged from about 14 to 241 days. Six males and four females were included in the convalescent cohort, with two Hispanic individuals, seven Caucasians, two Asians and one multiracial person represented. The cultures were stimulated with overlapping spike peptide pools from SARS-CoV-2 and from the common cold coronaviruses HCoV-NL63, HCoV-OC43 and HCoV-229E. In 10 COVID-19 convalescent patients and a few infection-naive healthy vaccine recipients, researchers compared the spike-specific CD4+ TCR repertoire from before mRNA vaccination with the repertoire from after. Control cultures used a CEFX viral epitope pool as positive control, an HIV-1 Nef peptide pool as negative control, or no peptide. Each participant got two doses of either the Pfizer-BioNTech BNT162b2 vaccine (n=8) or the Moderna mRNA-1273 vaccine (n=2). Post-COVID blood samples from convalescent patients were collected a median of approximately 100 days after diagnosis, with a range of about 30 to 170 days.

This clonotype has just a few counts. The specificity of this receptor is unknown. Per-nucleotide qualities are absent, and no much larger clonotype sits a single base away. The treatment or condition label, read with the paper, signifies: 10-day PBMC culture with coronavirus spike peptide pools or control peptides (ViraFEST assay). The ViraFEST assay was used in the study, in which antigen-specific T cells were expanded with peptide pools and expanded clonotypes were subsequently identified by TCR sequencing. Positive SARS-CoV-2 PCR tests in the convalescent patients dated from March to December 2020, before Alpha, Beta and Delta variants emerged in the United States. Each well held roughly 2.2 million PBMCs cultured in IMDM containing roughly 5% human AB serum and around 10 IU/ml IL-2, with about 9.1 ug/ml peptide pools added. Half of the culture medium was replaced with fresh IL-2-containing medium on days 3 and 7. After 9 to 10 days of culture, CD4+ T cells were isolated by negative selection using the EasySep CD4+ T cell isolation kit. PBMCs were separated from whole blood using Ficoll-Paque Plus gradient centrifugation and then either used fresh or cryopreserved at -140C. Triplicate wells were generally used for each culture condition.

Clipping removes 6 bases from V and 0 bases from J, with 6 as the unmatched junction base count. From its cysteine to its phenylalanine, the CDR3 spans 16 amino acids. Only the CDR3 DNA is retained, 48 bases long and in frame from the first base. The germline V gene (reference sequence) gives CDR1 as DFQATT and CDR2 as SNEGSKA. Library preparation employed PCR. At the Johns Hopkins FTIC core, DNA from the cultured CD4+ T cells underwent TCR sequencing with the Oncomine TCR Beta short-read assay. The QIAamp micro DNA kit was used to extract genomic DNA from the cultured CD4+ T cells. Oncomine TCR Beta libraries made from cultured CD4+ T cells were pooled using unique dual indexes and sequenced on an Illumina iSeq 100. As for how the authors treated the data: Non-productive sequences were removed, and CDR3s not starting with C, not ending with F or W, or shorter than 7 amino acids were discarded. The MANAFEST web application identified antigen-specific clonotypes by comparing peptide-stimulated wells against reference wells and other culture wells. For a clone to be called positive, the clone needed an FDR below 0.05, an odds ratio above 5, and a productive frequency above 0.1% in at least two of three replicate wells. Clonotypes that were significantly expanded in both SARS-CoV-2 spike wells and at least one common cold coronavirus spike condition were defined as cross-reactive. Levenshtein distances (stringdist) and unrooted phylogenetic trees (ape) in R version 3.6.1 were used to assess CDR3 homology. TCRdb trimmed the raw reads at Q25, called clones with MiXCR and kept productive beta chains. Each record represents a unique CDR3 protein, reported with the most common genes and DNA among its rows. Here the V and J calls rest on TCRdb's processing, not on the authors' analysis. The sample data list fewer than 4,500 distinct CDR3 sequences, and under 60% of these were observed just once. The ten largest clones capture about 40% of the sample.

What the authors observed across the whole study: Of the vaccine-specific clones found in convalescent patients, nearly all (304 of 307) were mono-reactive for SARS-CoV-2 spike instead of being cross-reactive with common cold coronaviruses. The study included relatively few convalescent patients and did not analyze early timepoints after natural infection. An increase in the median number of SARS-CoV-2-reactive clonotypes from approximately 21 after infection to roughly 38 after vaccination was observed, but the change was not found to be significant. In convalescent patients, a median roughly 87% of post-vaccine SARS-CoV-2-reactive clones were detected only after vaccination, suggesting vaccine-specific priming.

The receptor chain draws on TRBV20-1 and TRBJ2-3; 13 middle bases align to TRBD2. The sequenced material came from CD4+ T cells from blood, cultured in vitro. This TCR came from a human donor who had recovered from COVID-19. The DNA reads TGCAGTGCAGGACTAGCGGGGGCCTCTAGCACAGATACGCAGTATTTT. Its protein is CSAGLAGASSTDTQYF.